A single sample is the source of the 27 T cell receptor beta chains below, sequenced in a study of OX40 agonist ivuxolimab in advanced cancers. The receptor library was made with the immunoSEQ multiplex PCR assay. TCRdb limited this immuneACCESS table to in-frame rearrangements with V and J called. A share of clones is missing; checked studies link under half to unresolved V genes, and the rest is unexplained. The sample records some 70,000 clones, about 89% of which are singletons. Clones ranked in the top ten supply 2% to 2.5% of the sample. The material sequenced was CD4+ or CD8+ T cells sorted from blood, taken in a trial of the OX40 agonist ivuxolimab. These receptor sequences come from an adult with an advanced solid tumor such as melanoma, head and neck, liver or kidney cancer.

This chain connects TRBV28 to TRBJ2-7; D remains ambiguous. Trimming took 5 bases from V and 3 from J, leaving 11 bases between them. Germline assignment: CDR1 MDHEN and CDR2 SYDVKM. The CDR3 runs 13 residues. CDR3 sequence reads: CASSPTPYYEQYF. The CDR3 bases are TGTGCCAGCAGTCCTACTCCTTACTACGAGCAGTACTTC.

A note on this clone: In the same sample, other DNA sequences code for this CDR3. This chain connects TRBV7-6 to TRBJ1-2; weak D call: TRBD1 (5 bases). Germline assignment: CDR1 SGHVS and CDR2 FNYEAQ. This CDR3 spans 13 amino acids. Trimming cost V 5 bases and J 3 bases, with 10 bases left between them. The DNA of the CDR3 is TGTGCCAGCAGCGCCTACAGGCACTATGGCTACACCTTC. This codes for CASSAYRHYGYTF.

This clone was seen once. The chain carries TRBV7-2 and TRBJ2-6; no clear D. With 0 bases removed from V and 1 base from J, the gap between germline ends came to 7 bases. The CDR3 is 16 residues long. Germline loops: CDR1 SGHTA, CDR2 FQGNSA. The CDR3 here is CASSLAGWSGANVLTF. In DNA, the CDR3 is TGTGCCAGCAGCTTAGCGGGTTGGTCTGGGGCCAACGTCCTGACTTTC.

DNA for the CDR3: TGCGCCAGCAGCTTGACTAGCGGCACAGATACGCAGTATTTT. Amino acids: CASSLTSGTDTQYF. The genes are TRBV5-1 and TRBJ2-3; 7 nucleotides match TRBD2. The CDR3 loop spans 14 amino acids. V dropped 1 base and J dropped 1; count of bases not matched to a gene: 0. Germline values: CDR1 SGHRS, CDR2 YFSETQ.

The rearrangement uses TRBV27 and TRBJ2-7; D perhaps matches TRBD1 (5 bases). Between the trimmed V and J ends, which lost 4 bases and 4 bases, there was a span of 17 bases. This CDR3 comprises 15 residues. Germline CDR1 MNHEY, CDR2 SMNVEV (reference sequence). CDR3: CASSSRAVGVYEQYF. The CDR3, as DNA: TGTGCCAGCAGTTCCAGGGCCGTCGGCGTATACGAGCAGTACTTC.

The gene calls are TRBV5-6 and TRBJ2-2, with a weak D call TRBD2 (6 bases). Germline CDR1 is SGHDT and CDR2 is YYEEEE. This CDR3 is built from 16 residues. With 1 base removed from V and 5 bases from J, the gap between germline ends came to 15 bases. The CDR3 DNA follows: TGTGCCAGCAGCTTGCTAGCGACCAGCGGTACCGGGGAGCTGTTTTTT. It translates to CASSLLATSGTGELFF.

This clone showed up just a few times. The V and J genes are TRBV6-5 and TRBJ2-2; D ambiguous. The CDR3 length is 12 residues. The germline V gene has CDR1 MNHEY and CDR2 SVGAGI. Deletions cut 6 bases from V and 5 bases from J, with 7 bases between. The CDR3 is CASRSQTGELFF. CDR3 in DNA: TGTGCCAGCAGATCTCAGACCGGGGAGCTGTTTTTT.

The chain joins TRBV5-6 to TRBJ2-7, with TRBD1 identical over 9 bases. Germline V CDR1 and CDR2: SGHDT, YYEEEE. The CDR3 extends over 14 amino acids. With V trimmed by 0 bases and J by 4 bases, 2 bases remained unmatched. CDR3 nucleotide sequence: TGTGCCAGCAGCTTGGGGGACAGGGCGTACGAGCAGTACTTC. Residues: CASSLGDRAYEQYF.

The genes are TRBV7-6 and TRBJ1-2; D remains ambiguous. With 5 bases removed from V and 7 bases from J, the gap between germline ends came to 14 bases. The germline V gene encodes CDR1 SGHVS and CDR2 FNYEAQ. CDR3 size: 13 residues. The CDR3 spells CASSLGSGSGYTF. CDR3 bases: TGTGCCAGCAGCCTAGGGAGCGGTTCTGGCTACACCTTC.

The rearrangement uses TRBV25-1 and TRBJ1-1; D is unresolved. The V gene's germline CDR1 is MGHDK and CDR2 SYGVNS. This CDR3 has 14 amino acids. Trimming pared 3 bases from V and 1 base from J, leaving 9 bases between. The CDR3 region has the DNA TGTGCCAGCAGTGACCCGGCCAGGAACACTGAAGCTTTCTTT. Translating gives CASSDPARNTEAFF.

This clone has just a few counts. The rearrangement uses TRBV7-2 and TRBJ2-1; possible D gene TRBD2, 6 bases. Between the trimmed V and J ends, which lost 2 bases and 6 bases, there was a span of 14 bases. CDR1 is SGHTA, CDR2 FQGNSA, per germline. This CDR3 comprises 15 residues. In DNA, the CDR3 is TGTGCCAGCAGCTTAATGGCTAGCGCCTTCAATGAGCAGTTCTTC. Amino acids: CASSLMASAFNEQFF.

This clone was counted once. The chain couples TRBV5-4 to TRBJ2-3; 10 bases align to TRBD2. This CDR3 has 16 residues. Germline V gene sequence: CDR1 SGHNT, CDR2 YYREEE (reference sequence). Trimming removed 3 bases from V and 6 bases from J; junction bases left unmatched: 10. Written as DNA, the CDR3 is TGTGCCAGCAGCTCTCAGCGGGAGGGCCGGGGGGATACGCAGTATTTT. It yields the protein CASSSQREGRGDTQYF.

The chain carries TRBV30 and TRBJ2-2; no definite D call. The V end was cut by 5 bases, the J end by 3 bases, with 13 bases between. CDR3 length: 14 amino acids. Germline loops: CDR1 GTSNPN, CDR2 SVGIG (reference sequence). In nucleotides, the CDR3 is TGTGCCTGGGGATATGAGTTCTACACCGGGGAGCTGTTTTTT. It codes for CAWGYEFYTGELFF.

The chain is built from TRBV28 and TRBJ2-7; 7 bases align to TRBD1. V was pared by 6 bases and J by 3 bases, with 8 bases of the junction left unmatched. This CDR3 is built from 14 residues. Germline V gene data show CDR1 as MDHEN and CDR2 as SYDVKM. The CDR3 loop reads CASSTRDSSYEQYF. CDR3 DNA sequence: TGTGCCAGCAGCACTAGGGACAGTAGCTACGAGCAGTACTTC.

The V and J genes are TRBV19 and TRBJ1-3; D might be TRBD1 (6 bases). The V gene's germline CDR1 is LNHDA and CDR2 SQIVND (reference sequence). The CDR3 loop spans 14 amino acids. Trimming took off 5 bases at V and 2 bases at J, with 10 bases between the two ends. CDR3 nucleotide sequence: TGTGCCAGTAGTGTCACAGGGACTGGAAACACCATATATTTT. It yields the protein CASSVTGTGNTIYF.

CDR3 amino acids: CASSQLAGNGGRNEQFF. As DNA, the CDR3 is TGCGCCAGCAGCCAACTCGCTGGGAATGGGGGGCGGAATGAGCAGTTCTTC. The chain couples TRBV4-3 to TRBJ2-1; D is tentatively TRBD1 or TRBD2 (6 bases each). Germline V gene lookup returns CDR1 LGHNA and CDR2 YSLEER. CDR3 size: 17 residues. V shed 2 bases and J shed 7 bases, with 21 bases lying between them.

The chain joins TRBV6-6 to TRBJ1-1; 8 bases line up with TRBD1. Germline CDR1 and CDR2: MNHNY and SVGAGI (reference sequence). V lost 7 bases and J lost 3; bases outside the gene matches: 7. The CDR3 length is 14 residues. CDR3 in amino acids: CASNGRGRDTEAFF. The CDR3, as DNA: TGTGCCAGCAACGGCAGGGGGCGCGACACTGAAGCTTTCTTT.

The V call is TRBV19, the J call TRBJ2-1; TRBD2 matches 7 bases. There are 17 residues in the CDR3. In germline, CDR1 is LNHDA, CDR2 SQIVND (reference sequence). The junction had 10 bases not matched to a gene; V was cut back by 5 bases and J by 0 bases. Here the CDR3 DNA reads TGTGCCAGTAGTGCCTCTACGGGACTACACTCCTACAATGAGCAGTTCTTC. It translates to CASSASTGLHSYNEQFF.

The V call is TRBV6-1, the J call TRBJ1-4; D remains unclear. CDR3 length: 14 amino acids. Trimming shortened V by 6 bases and J by 4 bases, and 12 bases separated the two germline ends. CDR1 is MNHNS and CDR2 is SASEGT in the germline V gene. The CDR3 protein is CASREPRRNEKLFF. The CDR3 coding sequence is TGTGCCAGCAGGGAACCAAGGCGTAATGAAAAACTGTTTTTT.

The chain couples TRBV6-6 to TRBJ2-7, with 8 bases identical to TRBD2. J lost 2 bases, V lost 6 bases, and 6 bases had no gene match. This CDR3 spans 14 amino acids. Germline lookup yields CDR1 MNHNY and CDR2 SVGAGI (reference sequence). The CDR3 DNA sequence: TGTGCCAGCAGACCTACTAGCGGAGCCTACGAGCAGTACTTC. Translation: CASRPTSGAYEQYF.

The gene calls are TRBV27 and TRBJ2-1; a weak D match, TRBD2 (5 bases). Germline V gives CDR1 MNHEY, CDR2 SMNVEV (reference sequence). This CDR3 contains 13 residues. V lost 7 bases and J 3 bases, leaving 10 bases between the germline ends. DNA for the CDR3: TGTGCCAGCAAGGAGACTAACTACAATGAGCAGTTCTTC. Translated, it gives CASKETNYNEQFF.

The chain is built from TRBV7-8 and TRBJ2-1; weak D call: TRBD2 (6 bases). From germline, CDR1 is SGHVS and CDR2 FQNEAQ. With 5 bases removed from V and 13 bases from J, the gap between germline ends came to 15 bases. CDR3 length equals 12 residues. The CDR3 nucleotides are TGTGCCAGCAGCACAAACCTAGCGAGTCAGTTCTTC. Translated, it gives CASSTNLASQFF.

The chain carries TRBV4-1 and TRBJ2-2; weak D call: TRBD2 (5 bases). The CDR3 is made up of 15 amino acids. Deletions cut 0 bases from V and 4 bases from J, with 9 bases between. In germline, CDR1 is MGHRA, CDR2 YSYEKL. The CDR3 reads CASSQDGGITGELFF. The CDR3 nucleotides read TGCGCCAGCAGCCAAGATGGAGGTATCACCGGGGAGCTGTTTTTT.

With regard to this clone: Germline and junction disagree at one end, which may indicate a read error. V usage is TRBV28 and J usage is TRBJ1-2; D gene uncertain. Germline assignment: CDR1 MDHEN and CDR2 SYDVKM. The CDR3 extends over 12 amino acids. CDR3 sequence reads: CASNLANYGYTF. The CDR3 nucleotides read TGTGCCAGCAATTTAGCTAACTATGGCTACACCTTC.

The gene calls are TRBV7-9 and TRBJ2-7, with 8 bases identical to TRBD1. The CDR3 runs to 15 residues. The V segment lost 5 bases and the J segment 5 bases; nucleotides outside the gene matches: 11. The germline V gene encodes CDR1 SEHNR and CDR2 FQNEAQ (reference sequence). The CDR3 sequence is CASSIGPQGAHEQYF. CDR3 DNA sequence: TGTGCCAGCAGCATTGGTCCGCAGGGGGCCCACGAGCAGTACTTC.

V is TRBV29-1 and J is TRBJ1-4, with D possibly matching TRBD1 (5 bases). Trimming took off 4 bases at V and 8 bases at J, with 11 bases between the two ends. The CDR3 runs 12 residues. Germline CDR1 reads SQVTM; CDR2 reads ANQGSEA. The CDR3 loop reads CSVGRVDEKLFF. CDR3 nucleotides: TGCAGCGTTGGCAGGGTCGACGAAAAACTGTTTTTT.

The chain employs TRBV29-1 and TRBJ2-3; 9 nucleotides line up with TRBD2. Germline trimming cut 7 bases from V and 2 bases from J; bases unmatched to any gene: 7. Germline V CDR1 and CDR2: SQVTM, ANQGSEA. The CDR3 is 14 residues long. CDR3 region: CSGKSGGPTDTQYF. CDR3 DNA: TGCAGCGGGAAAAGCGGGGGGCCCACAGATACGCAGTATTTT.